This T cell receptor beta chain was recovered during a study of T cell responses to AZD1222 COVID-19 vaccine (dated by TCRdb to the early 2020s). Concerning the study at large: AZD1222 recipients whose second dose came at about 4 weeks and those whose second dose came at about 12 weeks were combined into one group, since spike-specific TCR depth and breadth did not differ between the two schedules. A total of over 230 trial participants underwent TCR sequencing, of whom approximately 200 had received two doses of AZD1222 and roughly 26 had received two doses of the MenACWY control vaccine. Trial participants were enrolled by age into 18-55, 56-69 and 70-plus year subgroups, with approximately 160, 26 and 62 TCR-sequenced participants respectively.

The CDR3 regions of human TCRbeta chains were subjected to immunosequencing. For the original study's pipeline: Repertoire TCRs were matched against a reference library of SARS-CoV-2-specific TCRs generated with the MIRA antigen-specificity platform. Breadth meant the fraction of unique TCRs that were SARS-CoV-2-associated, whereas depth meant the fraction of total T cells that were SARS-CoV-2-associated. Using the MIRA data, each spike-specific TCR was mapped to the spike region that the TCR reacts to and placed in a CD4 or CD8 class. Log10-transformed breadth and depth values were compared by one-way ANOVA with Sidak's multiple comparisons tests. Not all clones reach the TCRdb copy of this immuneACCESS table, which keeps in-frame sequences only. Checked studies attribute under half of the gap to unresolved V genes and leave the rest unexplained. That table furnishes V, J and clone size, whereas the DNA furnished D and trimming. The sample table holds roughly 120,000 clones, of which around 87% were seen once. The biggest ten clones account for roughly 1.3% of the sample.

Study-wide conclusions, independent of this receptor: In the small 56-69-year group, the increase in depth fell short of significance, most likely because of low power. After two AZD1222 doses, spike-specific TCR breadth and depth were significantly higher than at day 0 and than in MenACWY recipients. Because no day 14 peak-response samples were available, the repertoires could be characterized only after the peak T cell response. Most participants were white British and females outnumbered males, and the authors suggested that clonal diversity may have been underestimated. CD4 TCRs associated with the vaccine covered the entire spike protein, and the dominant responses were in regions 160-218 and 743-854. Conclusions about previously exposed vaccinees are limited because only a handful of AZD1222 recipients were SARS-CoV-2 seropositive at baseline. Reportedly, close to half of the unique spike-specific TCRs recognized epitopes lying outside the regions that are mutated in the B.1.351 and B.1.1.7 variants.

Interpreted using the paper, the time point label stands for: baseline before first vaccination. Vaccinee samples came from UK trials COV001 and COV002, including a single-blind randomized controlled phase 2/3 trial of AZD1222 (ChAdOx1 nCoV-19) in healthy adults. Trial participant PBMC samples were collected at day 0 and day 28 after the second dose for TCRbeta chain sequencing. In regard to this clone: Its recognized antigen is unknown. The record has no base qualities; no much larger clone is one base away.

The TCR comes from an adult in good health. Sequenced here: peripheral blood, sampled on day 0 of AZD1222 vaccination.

The CDR3 reads as follows: CASSEWTYVNTEAFF. The DNA sequence follows: TGCGCCAGCAGTGAGTGGACATATGTGAACACTGAAGCTTTCTTT. The rearranged segments are TRBV10-2 and TRBJ1-1; TRBD1 could be the D gene, as 5 bases match. According to the germline V gene, CDR1 reads WSHSY and CDR2 reads SAAADI. V and J lose 1 base and 0 bases, and a span of 9 bases separates them. The CDR3 contains 15 residues, cysteine and phenylalanine counted. Only CDR3 DNA remains: 45 bases, in frame from the first base.